The 3 T cell receptor beta chains in this list originate from one sample, sequenced in a study of shared T cell receptors in the human thymus (TCRdb year 2021). The library was made by the immunoSEQ multiplex PCR assay. Sourced from immuneACCESS, this table was stored by TCRdb with only in-frame sequences that have V and J called. A share of the clones is absent; for the studies checked, an unresolved V gene accounts for under half, and the remainder has no known explanation. The sample includes hundreds of thousands of clones, with around nine tenths observed a single time. The ten largest clones capture 0.0085% to 0.012% of the sample. Another study also made use of these data, one on human thymus T cells.

The sequenced material came from thymocytes. These receptors were taken from a boy in the first two years of life with a congenital heart defect. Donor details come from another sample of the same person, matched by shared clones.

The chain is built from TRBV9 and TRBJ2-5, with 9 bases that match TRBD2. The CDR3 runs to 17 residues. Germline V gene lookup returns CDR1 SGDLS and CDR2 YYNGEE. The V segment lost 0 bases and the J segment 1 base; nucleotides outside the gene matches: 7. This CDR3 reads CASSVGDPSGTQETQYF. As DNA, the CDR3 is TGTGCCAGCAGCGTAGGGGATCCTAGCGGGACCCAAGAGACCCAGTACTTC. Variable domain in full (rest from reference TRBV9 and TRBJ2-5): DSGVTQTPKHLITATGQRVTLRCSPRSGDLSVYWYQQSLDQGLQFLIQYYNGEERAKGNILERFSAQQFPDLHSELNLSSLELGDSALYFCASSVGDPSGTQETQYFGPGTRLLVL.

The chain carries TRBV7-2 and TRBJ2-7; 10 bases fit TRBD1. Trimming at V came to 7 bases and at J to 3 bases, leaving 6 bases not matched to a gene. CDR3 size: 14 residues. Germline values: CDR1 SGHTA, CDR2 FQGNSA. The CDR3 nucleotides are TGTGCCAGCAACCCCGGGACAGGGGACTACGAGCAGTACTTC. Translating it yields CASNPGTGDYEQYF.

The table lists this clone with a few counts. The chain joins TRBV10-2 to TRBJ2-7; 10 positions agree with TRBD2. With 7 bases clipped from V and 6 bases from J, the junction kept 12 bases outside the gene matches. The CDR3 contains 15 residues. Germline V gene sequence: CDR1 WSHSY, CDR2 SAAADI. CDR3 sequence reads: CASTTTGTSVREQYF. CDR3 coding DNA: TGCGCCAGCACCACCACCGGGACTAGCGTCCGCGAGCAGTACTTC.